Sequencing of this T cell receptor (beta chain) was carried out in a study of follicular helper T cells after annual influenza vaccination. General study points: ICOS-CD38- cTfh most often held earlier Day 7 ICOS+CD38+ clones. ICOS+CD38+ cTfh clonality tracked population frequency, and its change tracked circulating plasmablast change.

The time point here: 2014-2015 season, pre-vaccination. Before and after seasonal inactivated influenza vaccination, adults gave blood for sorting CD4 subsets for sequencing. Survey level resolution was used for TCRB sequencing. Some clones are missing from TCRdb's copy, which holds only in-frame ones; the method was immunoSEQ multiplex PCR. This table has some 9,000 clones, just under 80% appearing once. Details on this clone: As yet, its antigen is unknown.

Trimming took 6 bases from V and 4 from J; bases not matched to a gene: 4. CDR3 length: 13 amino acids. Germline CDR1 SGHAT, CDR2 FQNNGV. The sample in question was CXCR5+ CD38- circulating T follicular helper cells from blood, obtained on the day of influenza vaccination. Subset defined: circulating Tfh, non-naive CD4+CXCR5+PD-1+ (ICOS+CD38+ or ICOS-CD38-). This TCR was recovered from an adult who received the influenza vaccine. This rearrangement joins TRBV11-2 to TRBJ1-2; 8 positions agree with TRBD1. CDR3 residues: CASSAGQGYGYTF. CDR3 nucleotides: TGTGCCAGCAGTGCCGGACAGGGCTATGGCTACACCTTC. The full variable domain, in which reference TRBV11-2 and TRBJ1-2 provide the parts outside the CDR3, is EAGVAQSPRYKIIEKRQSVAFWCNPISGHATLYWYQQILGQGPKLLIQFQNNGVVDDSQLPKDRFSAERLKGVDSTLKIQPAKLEDSAVYLCASSAGQGYGYTFGSGTRLTVV.